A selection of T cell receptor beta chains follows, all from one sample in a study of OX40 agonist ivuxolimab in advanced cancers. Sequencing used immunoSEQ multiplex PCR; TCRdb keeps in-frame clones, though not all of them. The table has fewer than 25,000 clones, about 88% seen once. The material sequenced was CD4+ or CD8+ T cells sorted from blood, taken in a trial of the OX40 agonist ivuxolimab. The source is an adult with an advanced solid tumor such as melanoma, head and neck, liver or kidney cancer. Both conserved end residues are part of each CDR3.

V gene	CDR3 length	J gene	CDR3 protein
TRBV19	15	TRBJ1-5	CASSRTGGGNQPQHF
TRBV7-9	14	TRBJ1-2	CASSRGNPNYGYTF
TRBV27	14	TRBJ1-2	CASSRSGSPAWVFF
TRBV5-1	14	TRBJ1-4	CASRWTDLNEKLFF
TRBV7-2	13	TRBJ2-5	CASSSLRGETQYF
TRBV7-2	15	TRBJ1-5	CASSGDRGGNQPQHF
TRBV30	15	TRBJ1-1	CAWSVLGQGNTEAFF
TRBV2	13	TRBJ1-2	CATQGTGGYGYTF
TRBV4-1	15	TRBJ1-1	CASSQYHTLNTEAFF
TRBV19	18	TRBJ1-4	CASSPRTGASSSNEKLFF
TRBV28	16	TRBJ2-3	CASSDSTGGGSDTQYF
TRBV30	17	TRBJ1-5	CAWSVPKGDLRNQPQHF
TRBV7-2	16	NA	CASSLGSVRTPYEQYF
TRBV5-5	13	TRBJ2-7	CASSRQGAYEQYF
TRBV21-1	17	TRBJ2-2	CASSRRPGLAATGELFF
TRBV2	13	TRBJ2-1	CASTSQTDNEQFF
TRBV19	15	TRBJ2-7	CASSISGSSSYEQYF
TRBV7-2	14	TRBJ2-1	CASSLDPGGREQFF
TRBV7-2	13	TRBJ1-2	CASSLAVQGGYTF
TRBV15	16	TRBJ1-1	CATSRDSPSIGTEAFF
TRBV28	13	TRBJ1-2	CASSLTGWYGYTF
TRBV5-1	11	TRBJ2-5	CASTGGETQYF
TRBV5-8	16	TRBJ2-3	CASSNRLAVSTDTQYF
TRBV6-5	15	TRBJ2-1	CASSHGGGTYNEQFF
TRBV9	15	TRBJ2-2	CASSIAGANTGELFF
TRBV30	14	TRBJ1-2	CAWSRGQWDYGYTF
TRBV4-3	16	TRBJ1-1	CASSQESAGRGPEAFF
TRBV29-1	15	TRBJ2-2	CSVDIAGKNTGELFF
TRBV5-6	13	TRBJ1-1	CASSFDRNTEAFF
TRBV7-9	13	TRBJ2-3	CASSPPGSDTQYF
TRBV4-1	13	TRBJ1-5	CASSQGGPQPQHF
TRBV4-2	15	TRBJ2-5	CASSPPMGRGKTQYF
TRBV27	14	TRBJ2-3	CASSSTWKTDTQYF
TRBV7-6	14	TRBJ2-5	CASRLLTEQETQYF
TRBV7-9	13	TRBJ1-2	CASSLPNGNGYTF
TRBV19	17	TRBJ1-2	CASSTGGTGGRSYGYTF
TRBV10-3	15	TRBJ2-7	CAISWGASGSYEQYF
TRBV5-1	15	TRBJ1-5	CASSSTGAFGEPQHF
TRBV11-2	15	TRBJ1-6	CASSPGRGQGSPLHF
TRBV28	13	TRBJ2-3	CASRDQGPDTQYF
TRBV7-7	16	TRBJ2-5	CASSLGALAAQETQYF
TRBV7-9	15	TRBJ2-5	CASSPKVAGEQTQYF
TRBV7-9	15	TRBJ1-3	CASSLEIFSGNTIYF
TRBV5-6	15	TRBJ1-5	CASNLGMNPAKPQHF
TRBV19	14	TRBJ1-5	CASSIGDGNQPQHF
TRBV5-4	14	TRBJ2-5	CASSSKQGGETQYF
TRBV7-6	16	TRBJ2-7	CASSSSAGGSIYEQYF
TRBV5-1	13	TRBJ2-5	CASGRQGGETQYF
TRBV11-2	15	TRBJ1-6	CASSRTGNNNSPLHF
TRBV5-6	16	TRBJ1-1	CASSLARQGLNTEAFF
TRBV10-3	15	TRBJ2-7	CAISKTGSGDYEQYF
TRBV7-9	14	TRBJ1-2	CASHVTAINYGYTF
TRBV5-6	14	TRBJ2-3	CASCLGAHTDTQYF